This entry is about one T cell receptor beta chain. Its recognized antigen is unknown. Qualities for individual bases were not recorded, and no much larger clone is one base off. The sample originates from a study of early T cells in non-severe SARS-CoV-2 infection (dated by TCRdb to the early 2020s). With regard to the full study: Bulk RNA from unsorted whole blood was used for TCR sequencing, so alpha and beta chains could not be paired. The investigation overall reported the following: VDJdb matching was skewed toward anti-spike CD8 responses, so virus-specific expansions were likely underestimated and private and CD4 specificities were missed.

Set within a cohort of healthcare workers in London, UK, this nested case-control study involved weekly PCR testing of nasopharyngeal swabs along with blood sampling. Between 23 and 31 March 2020, the week of the UK lockdown, healthcare workers were enrolled and then followed up weekly for as long as 16 weeks. Spanning cysteine to phenylalanine, the CDR3 consists of 16 amino acids. CDR3 DNA only is kept here, 48 bases in frame from base 1. The germline ends are 9 bases apart after V is trimmed by 0 bases and J by 0 bases. Preparation of the library involved 5' RACE. These reads were obtained on a NextSeq 500. The TCR library protocol attached unique molecular identifiers to individual cDNA molecules to correct for sequencing error and PCR bias. Both TCR alpha and beta chains were sequenced, and tight co-correlation was observed between alpha and beta sequence abundances in each sample. The authors' analysis ran thus. Decombinator V4 was used to annotate TCR sequences for V gene, J gene and CDR3. Expanded TCRs were defined as changing significantly between any two time points under a Poisson model with p below 0.0001. TCR abundances were normalised to the total number of TCRs sequenced per sample and were expressed as counts per million. TRAV1-2 paired with TRAJ12, TRAJ20 or TRAJ33 defined MAIT TCRs, while TRAV10 paired with TRAJ18 defined iNKT TCRs. A search of VDJdb, accessed on 1 November 2021, was run for TCRs annotated to CMV, EBV and SARS-CoV-2, with TCRs annotated for multiple antigens excluded. TCRdb itself trimmed the public reads at Q25 with fastp, ran MiXCR and retained productive beta chains. A single entry per CDR3 protein holds the most common genes and DNA from its merged rows. The V and J calls and clone size are TCRdb's, not the authors'. Present in this sample are tens of thousands of distinct CDR3 sequences, more than 9% of which were seen just once. 6.5% of the sample rests with the top ten.

The TCR comes from an adult who was a healthcare worker with PCR-confirmed SARS-CoV-2 infection or an uninfected control (not recorded which). The sample was whole blood. The sequence links TRBV12-3 or TRBV12-4 to TRBJ2-1; the D region possibly corresponds to TRBD1 (5 bases align). At the DNA level, the sequence is TGTGCCAGCAGTTTAGCGGGGCTCCTCTCCTACAATGAGCAGTTCTTC. This translates into CASSLAGLLSYNEQFF.